The next 17 T cell receptor beta chains were all read from a single sample in a study of T cell responses to AZD1222 COVID-19 vaccine. Produced via immunoSEQ multiplex PCR; TCRdb's table is partial and in-frame only. Of about 130,000 clones listed, approximately 89% are singletons. The material sequenced was peripheral blood, taken on day 0 of AZD1222 vaccination. Every receptor here comes from an adult in good health.

The V and J genes are TRBV5-1 and TRBJ1-3; TRBD1 matches 7 bases. CDR1 and CDR2 (germline): SGHRS, YFSETQ. This CDR3 contains 18 residues. V lost 3 bases to trimming and J lost 0 bases; unmatched junction nucleotides: 12. CDR3 DNA: TGCGCCAGCAGCTGGGGACAGAAGCCCTTCGGCTCTGGAAACACCATATATTTT. Translation gives CASSWGQKPFGSGNTIYF.

This clone has more than one count but fewer than ten. The chain is built from TRBV29-1 and TRBJ1-4; 8 bases are a match to TRBD1. Germline values: CDR1 SQVTM, CDR2 ANQGSEA. The V and J ends lost 7 bases and 8 bases, in that order; junction bases with no gene match: 6. The CDR3 has 12 residues. The CDR3 sequence: CSALDREEKLFF. CDR3 bases: TGCAGCGCCCTGGACAGGGAGGAAAAACTGTTTTTT.

J is TRBJ1-4 and V is TRBV27, with 7 bases lining up with TRBD1. V trimming: 5 bases; J trimming: 1 base; junction bases outside the gene matches: 1. CDR3 size: 14 residues. Germline CDR1 and CDR2: MNHEY and SMNVEV (reference sequence). The CDR3 protein is CASSRQGTNEKLFF. The CDR3 DNA follows: TGTGCCAGCAGTAGACAGGGAACTAATGAAAAACTGTTTTTT.

V is TRBV29-1 and J is TRBJ1-2, with D possibly matching TRBD1 (5 bases). Germline V gene lookup returns CDR1 SQVTM and CDR2 ANQGSEA. The germline V and J ends were trimmed by 0 bases and 3 bases, with 8 bases remaining between them. This CDR3 has 13 amino acids. The DNA of the CDR3 is TGCAGCGTTGAAGAGGACACGTACTATGGCTACACCTTC. This encodes CSVEEDTYYGYTF.

This sequence joins TRBV4-3 and TRBJ2-7; 10 bases are a match to TRBD2. V lost 1 base and J lost 4; bases outside the gene matches: 4. The germline CDR1 and CDR2 sequences are LGHNA and YSLEER. CDR3 size: 15 residues. CDR3 sequence: CASSQGLAGAYEQYF. The CDR3 bases are TGCGCCAGCAGCCAAGGGCTAGCGGGAGCTTACGAGCAGTACTTC.

This clone occurred a few times. The rearrangement joins TRBV6-5 to TRBJ1-4; 7 bases are shared with TRBD1. The germline gives CDR1 MNHEY, CDR2 SVGAGI. The CDR3 extends over 15 amino acids. J was trimmed by 7 bases and V by 1 base; bases with no gene match: 6. The CDR3 DNA follows: TGTGCCAGCAGTTACTTTACAGGGGCGGGTGAAAAACTGTTTTTT. Amino acids: CASSYFTGAGEKLFF.

This sequence joins TRBV7-2 and TRBJ1-5; D is unresolved. CDR1 is SGHTA, CDR2 FQGNSA, per germline. Trimming took off 2 bases at V and 1 base at J, with 12 bases between the two ends. This CDR3 is 16 amino acids long. The CDR3 DNA is TGTGCCAGCAGCTTATATACCCCGGGGAGCAATCAGCCCCAGCATTTT. Its protein is CASSLYTPGSNQPQHF.

The chain carries TRBV9 and TRBJ1-1, with D possibly matching TRBD1 (6 bases). Trimming cost V 1 base and J 0 bases, with 16 bases left between them. The CDR3 is 17 amino acids. Germline V gene lookup returns CDR1 SGDLS and CDR2 YYNGEE. The CDR3 is CASSVRPGQTMNTEAFF. The CDR3 bases are TGTGCCAGCAGCGTACGACCGGGACAAACAATGAACACTGAAGCTTTCTTT.

This clone was recorded a few times. The chain uses TRBV12-5 and TRBJ2-5; 11 nucleotides line up with TRBD1. The length of the CDR3 is 16 residues. The V gene's germline CDR1 is LGHNT and CDR2 FRNRAP. J lost 1 base, V lost 4 bases, and 5 bases had no gene match. CDR3 amino acids: CASGSVGQGVQETQYF. CDR3 sequence (DNA): TGTGCTAGTGGTTCGGTGGGACAGGGGGTCCAAGAGACCCAGTACTTC. Using reference TRBV12-5 and TRBJ2-5 for the parts outside the CDR3, the full variable domain is DARVTQTPRHKVTEMGQEVTMRCQPILGHNTVFWYRQTMMQGLELLAYFRNRAPLDDSGMPKDRFSAEMPDATLATLKIQPSEPRDSAVYFCASGSVGQGVQETQYFGPGTRLLVL.

The sample holds one count of this clone. This chain joins TRBV6-5 and TRBJ1-1; no firm D call. The length of the CDR3 is 12 residues. Trimming removed 8 bases from V and 1 base from J, with 8 bases in between. CDR1 is MNHEY, CDR2 SVGAGI, per germline. The CDR3 DNA is TGTGCCAGCCAGGACCAGAACACTGAAGCTTTCTTT. Its translation is CASQDQNTEAFF.

The V call is TRBV6-2 or TRBV6-3, the J call TRBJ2-7; TRBD1 aligns across 10 bases. V was pared by 2 bases and J by 4 bases, with 2 bases of the junction left unmatched. Germline CDR1 MNHEY, CDR2 SVGEGT. CDR3 length: 14 amino acids. The chain's CDR3 is CASSYPGQGYEQYF. Written as DNA, the CDR3 is TGTGCCAGCAGTTACCCGGGACAGGGGTACGAGCAGTACTTC.

V usage is TRBV5-4 and J usage is TRBJ2-1, with 10 bases matching TRBD1. CDR3 length: 14 residues. The germline V gene encodes CDR1 SGHNT and CDR2 YYREEE (reference sequence). J was trimmed by 14 bases and V by 4 bases; bases with no gene match: 12. For the CDR3, the DNA is TGTGCCAGCAGCGGAGACAGGGGGCGTATGGACAAGTTCTTC. Translation: CASSGDRGRMDKFF.

This sequence joins TRBV6-5 and TRBJ2-7; D gene unclear. V was pared by 6 bases and J by 3 bases, with 6 bases between. Germline CDR1 reads MNHEY; CDR2 reads SVGAGI. CDR3 size: 11 residues. The CDR3 coding sequence is TGTGCCAGCAGACGAAGCTACGAGCAGTACTTC. Translated, it gives CASRRSYEQYF.

The chain employs TRBV11-1 and TRBJ2-7; D is unresolved. Trimming removed 1 base from V and 3 bases from J, with 7 bases in between. Germline V gene sequence: CDR1 SGHAT, CDR2 FQDESV (reference sequence). This CDR3 is built from 13 residues. The CDR3 reads CASSLGSNYEQYF. CDR3 in DNA: TGTGCCAGCAGCTTAGGTTCCAACTACGAGCAGTACTTC.

The chain has TRBV3-1 (or the pseudogene TRBV3-2) and TRBJ2-3; 7 positions agree with TRBD2. This CDR3 region has 18 residues. V lost 7 bases, J lost 2 bases, and 18 bases stayed unmatched. CDR1 is LGHDT and CDR2 is YNNKEL in the germline V gene (reference sequence). CDR3 DNA sequence: TGTGCCAGCACCCGACGAAGGGTGCGGGGGTGGGACACAGATACGCAGTATTTT. Protein product: CASTRRRVRGWDTDTQYF.

This clone was counted between two and nine times. This chain connects TRBV12-3 or TRBV12-4 to TRBJ1-1; no clear D gene. Between the trimmed V and J ends, which lost 6 bases and 11 bases, there was a span of 16 bases. The CDR3 loop spans 12 amino acids. CDR3 protein: CASSISWGDAFF. In nucleotides, the CDR3 is TGTGCCAGCAGCATAAGTTGGGGAGATGCTTTCTTT.

The chain combines TRBV3-1 (or the pseudogene TRBV3-2) with TRBJ2-1, with 12 nucleotides matching TRBD2. The CDR3 is 15 residues long. V lost 0 bases, J lost 8 bases, and 2 bases stayed unmatched. Germline V gene lookup returns CDR1 LGHDT and CDR2 YNNKEL (reference sequence). This CDR3 is CASSQDRLAGDEQFF. In DNA form, the CDR3 reads TGTGCCAGCAGCCAAGATAGACTAGCGGGGGATGAGCAGTTCTTC.